The entry below describes one T cell receptor (beta chain). No cognate antigen has been identified for it. Base qualities are not at hand, and no much larger clone is one base apart. The collaborating institutions used their own protocols to collect whole blood in K2EDTA tubes. Collaborator samples were shipped for TCRbeta analysis as frozen whole blood, isolated PBMCs, or DNA extracted from either sample type. The CDR3 has 13 amino acids, counting the end cysteine and phenylalanine. The read is trimmed to its CDR3 DNA, 39 bases read in frame from base 1. V trim: 4 bases; J trim: 5 bases; unmatched bases: 2. Based on the germline V gene, the CDR1 and CDR2 sequences are ENHRY and SYGVKD. This entry comes from a study of blood T cell repertoires in COVID-19 (TCRdb year 2020). About the full investigation: The collaborator samples originated in the United States, Italy and Spain and spanned the acute and convalescent phases of COVID-19. Where available, HLA class I and class II types were taken from metadata supplied by the sample provider and were not determined by assay-based typing. Nearly every sample came with metadata listing a de-identified subject ID, COVID-19 status, age in years and sex. Deeply sampled blood TCRbeta repertoires from subjects exposed to, actively infected with, or recovered from COVID-19 were included in the dataset. The samples were drawn from the first 160 participants of the ongoing ImmuneRACE study and from 1,254 subjects provided by 6 global collaborators. The material from the prospective study consisted of cDNA or gDNA derived from T cells, B-cell-depleted T cells, or PBMCs. The repertoires were released in a freely available public database meant as a resource for research on the immune response to SARS-CoV-2. Study-wide conclusions, independent of this receptor: How much clinical and demographic metadata was included differed by source and by participant, and the metadata was provided uncurated.

TCRbeta CDR3 regions were amplified from genomic DNA by means of the immunoSEQ Assay, a bias-controlled multiplex PCR. As for how the authors treated the data: Nucleated cell counts per sample were estimated from amplification of reference gene primers within the assay. To quantify the absolute abundance of each unique TCRbeta CDR3 rearrangement, sequence reads were collapsed and filtered. Productive Simpson clonality was computed per sample as the square root of Simpson's diversity index over productive rearrangements. What TCRdb holds here is the immuneACCESS table cut down to in-frame rearrangements. Part of the clones is not present; checked against another copy, under half of the missing clones reflect an unresolved V gene, and the others are unexplained. V, J and clone size are those of that table, while D and trimming were read from the DNA. The sample data list over 130,000 clones, and more than 80% of these were observed just once. The ten largest clones add up to roughly 9.6% of the sample.

This sequence was found in a woman aged 80 or over with acute or convalescent COVID-19. Sequenced material: peripheral blood. The V gene is TRBV10-3 and the J gene is TRBJ1-5; 7 central nucleotides agree with TRBD1. CDR3 protein: CAISGGGHQPQHF. The sequenced DNA is TGTGCCATCAGTGGAGGGGGCCATCAGCCCCAGCATTTT.